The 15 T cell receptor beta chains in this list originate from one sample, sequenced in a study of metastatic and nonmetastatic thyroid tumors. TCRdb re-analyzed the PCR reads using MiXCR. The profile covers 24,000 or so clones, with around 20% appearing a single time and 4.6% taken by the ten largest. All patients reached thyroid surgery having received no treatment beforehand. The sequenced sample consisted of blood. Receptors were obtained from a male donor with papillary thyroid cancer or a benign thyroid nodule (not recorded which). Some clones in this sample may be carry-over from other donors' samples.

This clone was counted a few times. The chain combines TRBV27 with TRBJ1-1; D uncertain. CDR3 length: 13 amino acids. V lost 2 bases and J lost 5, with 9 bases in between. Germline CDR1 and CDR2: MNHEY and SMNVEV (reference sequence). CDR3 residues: CASSLQADTEAFF. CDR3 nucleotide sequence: TGTGCCAGCAGTTTACAAGCAGATACTGAAGCTTTCTTT.

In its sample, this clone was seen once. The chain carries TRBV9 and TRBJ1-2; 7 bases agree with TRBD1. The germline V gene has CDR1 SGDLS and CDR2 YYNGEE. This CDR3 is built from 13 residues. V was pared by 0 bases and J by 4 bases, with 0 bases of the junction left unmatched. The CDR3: CASSVAGGYGYTF. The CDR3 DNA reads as TGTGCCAGCAGCGTAGCAGGGGGCTATGGCTACACCTTC.

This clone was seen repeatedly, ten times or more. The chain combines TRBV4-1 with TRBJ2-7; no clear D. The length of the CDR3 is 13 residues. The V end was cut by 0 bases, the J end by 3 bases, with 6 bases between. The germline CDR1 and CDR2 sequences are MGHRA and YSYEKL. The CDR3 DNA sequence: TGCGCCAGCAGCCAAGACATGAACTACGAGCAGTACTTC. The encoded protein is CASSQDMNYEQYF.

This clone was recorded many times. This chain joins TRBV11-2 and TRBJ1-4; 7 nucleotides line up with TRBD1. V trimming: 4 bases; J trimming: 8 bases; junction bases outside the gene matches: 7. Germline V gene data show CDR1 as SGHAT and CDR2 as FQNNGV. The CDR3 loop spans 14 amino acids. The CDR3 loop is CASSWRGLEEKLFF. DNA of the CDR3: TGTGCCAGCAGCTGGAGGGGGCTGGAAGAAAAACTGTTTTTT.

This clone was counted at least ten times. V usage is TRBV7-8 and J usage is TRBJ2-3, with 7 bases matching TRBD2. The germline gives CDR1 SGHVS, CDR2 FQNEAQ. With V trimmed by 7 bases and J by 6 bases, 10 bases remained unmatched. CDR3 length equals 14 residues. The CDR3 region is CASTLRGGSDTQYF. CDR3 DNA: TGTGCCAGCACCTTGCGGGGCGGGAGCGATACGCAGTATTTT.

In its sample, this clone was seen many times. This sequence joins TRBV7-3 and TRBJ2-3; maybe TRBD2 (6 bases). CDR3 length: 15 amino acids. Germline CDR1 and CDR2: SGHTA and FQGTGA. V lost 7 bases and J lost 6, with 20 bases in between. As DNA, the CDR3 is TGTGCCAGCACCCTAACGGGACTCCTGGGGGATACGCAGTATTTT. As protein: CASTLTGLLGDTQYF.

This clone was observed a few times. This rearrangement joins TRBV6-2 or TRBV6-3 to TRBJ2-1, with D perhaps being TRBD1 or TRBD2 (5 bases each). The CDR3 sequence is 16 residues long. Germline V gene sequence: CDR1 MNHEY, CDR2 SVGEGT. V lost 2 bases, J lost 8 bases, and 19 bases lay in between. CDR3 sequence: CASSYDWDRPLDEQFF. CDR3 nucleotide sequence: TGTGCCAGCAGTTACGATTGGGACCGACCCCTGGATGAGCAGTTCTTC.

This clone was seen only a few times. The CDR3 bases are TGTGCCAGCAGCTTAGATTGGCAGTCCAATGAGCAGTTCTTC. Protein: CASSLDWQSNEQFF. The genes are TRBV11-2 and TRBJ2-5, with D unclear. TRBJ2-1 matches the DNA end more closely, so the J call is doubtful. CDR1 and CDR2 from the germline V gene are SGHAT and FQNNGV. The CDR3 has 14 amino acids.

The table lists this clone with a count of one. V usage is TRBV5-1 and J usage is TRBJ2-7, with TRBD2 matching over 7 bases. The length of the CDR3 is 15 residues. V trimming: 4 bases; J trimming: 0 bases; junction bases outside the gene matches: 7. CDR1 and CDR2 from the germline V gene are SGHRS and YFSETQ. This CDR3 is CASSRTSAYSYEQYF. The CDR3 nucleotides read TGCGCCAGCAGCCGAACTAGCGCCTACTCCTACGAGCAGTACTTC.

The chain's CDR3 is CASSNNKGQGSAGELFF. The CDR3 DNA follows: TGTGCCAGCTCGAACAATAAAGGACAGGGGTCCGCCGGGGAGCTGTTTTTT. V is TRBV18 and J is TRBJ2-2; 9 bases line up with TRBD1. This CDR3 spans 17 amino acids. CDR1 and CDR2 from the germline V gene are KGHSH and LQKENI. J was trimmed by 6 bases and V by 6 bases; bases with no gene match: 14. The full variable domain, completed using reference TRBV18 and TRBJ2-2, is NAGVMQNPRHLVRRRGQEARLRCSPMKGHSHVYWYRQLPEEGLKFMVYLQKENIIDESGMPKERFSAEFPKEGPSILRIQQVVRGDSAAYFCASSNNKGQGSAGELFFGEGSRLTVL.

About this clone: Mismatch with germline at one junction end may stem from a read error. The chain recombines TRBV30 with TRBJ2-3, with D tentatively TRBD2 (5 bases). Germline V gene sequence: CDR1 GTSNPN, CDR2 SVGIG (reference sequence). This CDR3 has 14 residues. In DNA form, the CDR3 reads TGTGCCGGGAGAAGCGTGCAGTCCGCAGATACGCAGTATTTT. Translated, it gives CAGRSVQSADTQYF.

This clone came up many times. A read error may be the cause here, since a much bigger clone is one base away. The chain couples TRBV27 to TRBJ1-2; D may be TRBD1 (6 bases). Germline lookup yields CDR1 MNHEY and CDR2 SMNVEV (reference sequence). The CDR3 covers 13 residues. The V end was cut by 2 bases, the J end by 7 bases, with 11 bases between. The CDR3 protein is CASSLRGSCGYTF. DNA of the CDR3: TGTGCCAGCAGTTTAAGGGGGAGCTGTGGCTACACCTTC.

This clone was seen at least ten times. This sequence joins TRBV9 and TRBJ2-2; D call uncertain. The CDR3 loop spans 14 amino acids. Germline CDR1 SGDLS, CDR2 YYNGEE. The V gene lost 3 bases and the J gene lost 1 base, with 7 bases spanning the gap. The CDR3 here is CASSGTVNTGELFF. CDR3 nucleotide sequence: TGTGCCAGCAGCGGGACGGTGAACACCGGGGAGCTGTTTTTT.

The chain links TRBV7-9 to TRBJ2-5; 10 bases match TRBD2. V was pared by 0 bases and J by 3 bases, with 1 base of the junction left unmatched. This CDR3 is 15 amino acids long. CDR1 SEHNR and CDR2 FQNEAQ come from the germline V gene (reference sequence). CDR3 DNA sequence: TGTGCCAGCAGCTTAGCTAGCGGGGGGAAAGAGACCCAGTACTTC. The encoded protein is CASSLASGGKETQYF.

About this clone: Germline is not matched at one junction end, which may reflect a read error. The CDR3, as DNA: TGTGCCACCAGCAGCCAAGGCTATGAGCTGGACTTC. Encoded protein: CATSSQGYELDF. The chain carries TRBV15 and TRBJ2-7; no definite D call. The CDR3 extends over 12 amino acids. The germline V gene encodes CDR1 LNHNV and CDR2 YYDKDF (reference sequence).